This TCR beta chain came from a study of shared clonotypes between healthy human individuals. Study-wide results and limits: A few donors had roughly 5.2% of their naive CD4 clonotypes in common.

Clones were read by immunoSEQ multiplex PCR, and TCRdb kept only the in-frame ones, dropping some. The table has roughly 1.5 million clones, around 98% seen once; the top ten hold around 0.45%. Germline V gene data show CDR1 as MNHNS and CDR2 as SASEGT. The CDR3 runs 12 residues. Trimming cost V 3 bases and J 3 bases, with 6 bases left between them. Points on this clone: Antigen specificity is unknown. This sample includes further DNA sequences coding for the same CDR3.

In the CD4+ fraction, cells were divided into CD45RA+ naive and CD45RA-negative memory subsets. This chain connects TRBV6-1 to TRBJ2-7; no clear D. Sequenced: naive CD4+ T cells sorted from blood. Subset: CD45RA+ positively selected. This clonotype was sampled from a man under 40 in good health. The DNA of the CDR3 is TGTGCCAGCAGTGACCTTATCTACGAGCAGTACTTC. Amino acids: CASSDLIYEQYF.